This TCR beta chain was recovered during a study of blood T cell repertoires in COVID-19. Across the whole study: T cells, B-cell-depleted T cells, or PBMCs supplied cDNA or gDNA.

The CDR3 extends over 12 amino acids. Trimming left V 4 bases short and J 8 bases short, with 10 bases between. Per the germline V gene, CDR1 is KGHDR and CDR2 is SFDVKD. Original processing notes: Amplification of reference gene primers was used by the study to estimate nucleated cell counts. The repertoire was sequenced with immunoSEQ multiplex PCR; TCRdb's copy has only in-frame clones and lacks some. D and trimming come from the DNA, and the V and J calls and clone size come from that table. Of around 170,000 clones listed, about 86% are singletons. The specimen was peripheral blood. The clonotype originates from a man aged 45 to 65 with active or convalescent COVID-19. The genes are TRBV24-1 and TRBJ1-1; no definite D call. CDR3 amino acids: CATSEGSREAFF. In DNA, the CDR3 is TGTGCCACCAGTGAAGGTTCCAGGGAAGCTTTCTTT.